Listed below are T cell receptor beta chains from one sample, sequenced in a study of blood T cell repertoires in COVID-19. Sequencing used immunoSEQ multiplex PCR; TCRdb keeps in-frame clones, though not all of them. The data show over 100,000 clones, 88% seen once. The sequencing input was peripheral blood. These TCRs come from a man aged 45-60 years with acute or convalescent COVID-19. The CDR3 runs from the conserved cysteine through the conserved F or W. D genes are given only for firm matches. A clone size is listed for some rows: how often the clone was seen (once, few, many), or a class if it is expanded.

CDR3 protein,CDR3 DNA,clone size,J gene,D gene,V gene
CASSYQYVDQETQYF,TGTGCCAGCAGTTACCAGTACGTGGACCAAGAGACCCAGTACTTC,NA,TRBJ2-5,NA,TRBV6-5
CASMRGQASNQPQHF,TGTGCCAGTATGAGGGGACAGGCCAGCAATCAGCCCCAGCATTTT,NA,TRBJ1-5,TRBD1,TRBV19
CASRYDRASTEAFF,TGCGCCAGCAGATACGACAGGGCGAGCACTGAAGCTTTCTTT,NA,TRBJ1-1,TRBD1,TRBV5-1
CASSLAPGQGPSVGNEQFF,TGCGCCAGCAGCTTGGCCCCTGGACAAGGGCCCTCGGTGGGCAATGAGCAGTTCTTC,once,TRBJ2-1,NA,TRBV5-1
CASSWGETSAEQFF,TGCGCCAGCAGCTGGGGGGAGACTAGCGCTGAGCAGTTCTTC,NA,TRBJ2-1,TRBD2,TRBV5-1
CASGPFLVQNNEQFF,TGTGCCAGCGGGCCCTTCCTGGTCCAAAACAATGAGCAGTTCTTC,NA,TRBJ2-1,NA,TRBV7-2
CASSMGGLGETQYF,TGTGCCAGTAGTATGGGAGGGTTGGGCGAGACCCAGTACTTC,NA,TRBJ2-5,TRBD2,TRBV19
CASSFSWTSGTDTQYF,TGCGCCAGCAGCTTCTCCTGGACTAGCGGCACAGATACGCAGTATTTT,NA,TRBJ2-3,TRBD2,TRBV5-1
CASSRGTAGNTIYF,TGTGCCAGCAGCCGAGGGACAGCCGGAAACACCATATATTTT,NA,TRBJ1-3,TRBD1,TRBV28
CASSHRDRGREQYF,TGTGCCAGCAGCCACAGGGACAGGGGGCGCGAGCAGTACTTC,NA,TRBJ2-7,TRBD1,TRBV3-1/TRBV3-2
CASSEAGGLYNEQFF,TGCGCCAGCAGCGAAGCGGGGGGGCTATACAATGAGCAGTTCTTC,NA,TRBJ2-1,TRBD2,TRBV10-1
CATHRGIVGNTIYF,TGTGCTACTCACAGGGGCATTGTTGGAAACACCATATATTTT,NA,TRBJ1-3,TRBD1,TRBV28
CASGLGAVAEAFF,TGTGCTAGTGGTTTGGGGGCCGTCGCTGAAGCTTTCTTT,NA,TRBJ1-1,NA,TRBV12-5
CAIEKTTGDGYTF,TGTGCCATCGAGAAGACCACGGGGGACGGCTACACCTTC,NA,TRBJ1-2,NA,TRBV10-3
CASGETLNTEAFF,TGTGCCAGCGGGGAGACACTGAACACTGAAGCTTTCTTT,NA,TRBJ1-1,NA,TRBV2
CASSRISSGKDEQFF,TGTGCCAGCAGCCGAATCTCGAGCGGGAAAGATGAGCAGTTCTTC,NA,TRBJ2-1,TRBD2,TRBV27
CASSLAKGQGPNEKLFF,TGTGCCAGCAGCTTGGCTAAAGGACAGGGGCCTAATGAAAAACTGTTTTTT,NA,TRBJ1-4,TRBD1,TRBV5-4